This record concerns one T cell receptor (beta chain) sequence. What it recognizes is unknown. These data come from a study of beta chain features in type 1 diabetes. Study-level results: Shorter TCRB CDR3s, moderately but significantly so, were found in Type 1 diabetes patients in all four CD4+ subsets. High TCR expression in some cells could lead to their over-representation in cDNA sequencing.

Of the isolated RNA, all was reverse transcribed, and so the sequenced material was expressed TCRB transcripts. This table comes from immunoSEQ multiplex PCR, and its TCRdb copy is limited to in-frame clones, with some not included. The sample has about half a million clones, approximately 28% seen once; the top ten hold about 0.065%. The germline gives CDR1 SGHTA, CDR2 FQGNSA. This CDR3 is 15 amino acids long. The junction had 8 bases not matched to a gene; V was cut back by 5 bases and J by 5 bases. The receptor was isolated from a man aged 18 to 30 in good health. This rearrangement joins TRBV7-2 to TRBJ2-5; 10 positions match TRBD2. Sequenced input: naive CD4+ T cells from blood. CDR3 DNA: TGTGCCAGCAGCCCATCCGGGACTAGCGTCGAGACCCAGTACTTC. Protein: CASSPSGTSVETQYF.